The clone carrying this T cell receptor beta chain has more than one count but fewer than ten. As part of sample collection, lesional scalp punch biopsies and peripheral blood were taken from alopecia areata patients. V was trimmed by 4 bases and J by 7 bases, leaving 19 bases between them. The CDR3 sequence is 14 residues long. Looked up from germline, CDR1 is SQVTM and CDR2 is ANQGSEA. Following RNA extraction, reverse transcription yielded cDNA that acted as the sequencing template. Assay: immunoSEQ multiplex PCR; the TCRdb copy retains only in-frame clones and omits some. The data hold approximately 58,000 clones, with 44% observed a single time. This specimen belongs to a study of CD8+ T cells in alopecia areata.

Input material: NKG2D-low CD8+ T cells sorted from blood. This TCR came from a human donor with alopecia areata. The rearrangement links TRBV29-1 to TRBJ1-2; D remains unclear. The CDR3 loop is CSVASLGQFSGYTF. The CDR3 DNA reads TGCAGCGTTGCTTCGTTGGGCCAGTTTAGTGGCTACACCTTC. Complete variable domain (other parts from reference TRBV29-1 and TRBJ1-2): SAVISQKPSRDICQRGTSLTIQCQVDSQVTMMFWYRQQPGQSLTLIATANQGSEATYESGFVIDKFPISRPNLTFSTLTVSNMSPEDSSIYLCSVASLGQFSGYTFGSGTRLTVV.